This TCR beta chain comes out of a study of shared clonotypes between healthy human individuals. Germline assignment: CDR1 MNHEY and CDR2 SVGAGI. Trimming removed 0 bases from V and 2 bases from J; junction bases left unmatched: 3. The CDR3 has 15 residues. Some clones are missing from TCRdb's copy, which holds only in-frame ones; the method was immunoSEQ multiplex PCR. The repertoire holds approximately 2.3 million clones, with over 90% as singletons. Sequenced: naive CD4+ T cells from PBMCs. The subset: CD45RA+ positively selected. The chain recombines TRBV6-5 with TRBJ2-7; TRBD2 matches at 8 bases. The receptor's source is a man aged 18-30 years in good health. Some clones in this sample may be carry-over from other donors' samples. The CDR3 loop reads CASSYSGSGAYEQYF. The DNA of the CDR3 is TGTGCCAGCAGTTACTCAGGTAGCGGGGCCTACGAGCAGTACTTC.